Here is one T cell receptor (beta chain) with its context. This clone is categorized as medium-sized (0.01 to 0.1%). There is no known antigen for this receptor. No qualities accompany the bases; no much larger clone lies one base away. This specimen belongs to a study of cytomegalovirus exposure and HLA in healthy donors (dated by TCRdb to about 2017). Concerning the study at large: In an earlier analysis of about 560 of the donors, under 300 Gb of sequence data and just under 120 million unique TCR beta sequences from about 180 million T cells were reported. An early release covering roughly 640 HLA-typed donors comprised approximately 290 gigabases of sequencing data and approximately 80 million unique TCR sequences. Of the 300 to 500 genotyped donors, less than 90% were placed in the genetic ancestry cluster associated with self-reported Caucasian donors. The study aimed to test whether cataloging public T cell receptors could reveal signatures of past pathogen exposure. The study profiled the T cell repertoires of 666 subjects by immunosequencing and related them to cytomegalovirus serostatus. In addition to the first cohort of hundreds of subjects, a separate validation cohort of 130 or so different subjects was used. To predict cytomegalovirus infection status, the study combined high-throughput TCR immunosequencing, statistical association of individual TCRs with disease status, and machine learning. A later analysis re-examined previously published TCR beta repertoires from 610 or so donors and added high-resolution HLA genotyping to investigate patterns of TCR occurrence. Rather than using new phenotypic data, the later analysis identified candidate immune exposures from TCR beta sequences and from how often those sequences occurred across donors. An earlier analysis of approximately 630 of the donors applied high-throughput TCR beta sequencing to assess whether each TCR beta V gene segment acted as functional or pseudogenic. Donor age, sex, ethnicity and CMV serostatus were collected together with the repertoire data. Genome-wide SNP genotypes for about 55% of the 666 donors were used in a later genetic analysis, which treated that subset as a discovery cohort. Every discovery cohort repertoire had been produced on one sequencing platform. HLA typing included class I and class II loci at four-digit resolution. The number of typed donors differed by locus: 629-630 for A, B, C, DRB1 and DQB1; approximately 520 for DQA1; approximately 600 for DPA1; and some 430 for DPB1. Five DR-DQ haplotypes were treated as single units for association and clustering because of strong linkage in the cohort. On average, over 200,000 unique TCR beta nucleotide sequences were sequenced per donor among some 430 genotyped donors of the cohort, with roughly 20% of those sequences being non-productive. Broader findings and caveats from the paper: In a later analysis, HLA-associated TCR beta chains were found to be more clonally expanded and to have lower generation probabilities than equally common non-associated chains. Three of the identified cytomegalovirus-associated TCR beta chains were confirmed in vitro to be specific for cytomegalovirus antigens. CMV serostatus was the only immune exposure information available for the cohort. According to a later analysis, most CMV-associated TCR beta chains appeared to be HLA-restricted, and the HLA associations seemed to be driven largely by CMV exposure. Only TCR beta chains were sequenced in this cohort, and the absence of alpha or paired-chain data limited detectable features. Roughly uniform sequencing depth across donors was assumed in presence/absence analyses, although this assumption may not hold. A later genetic analysis associated a missense DCLRE1C variant with V-gene and J-gene trimming of TCR beta chains, and an independent cohort replicated the association. Fewer than 20 rarely observed V segments, including chromosome 9 orphons, were excluded from the earlier analysis of several hundred of the donors because counts were too low. Linkage disequilibrium might explain the correlated functional status among segregating V segments, but an unknown experimental factor could not be ruled out. HLA typing was unavailable for some donors at each locus, so association tests used only the typed subset. When HLA alleles, especially DR and DQ, strongly co-occurred, attributing TCR associations to individual alleles was difficult. Specific HLA alleles were associated with over 15,000 TCR beta sequences at a false discovery rate of 0.05 in a later analysis. An earlier analysis of approximately 500 of the donors showed that most TCR beta V segments appeared in productive rearrangements either about 87% or about 30% of the time, which broadly matched IMGT annotations. According to a later analysis, TCR association rates differed among HLA loci, with DRB1 alleles showing the most associated TCRs and HLA-C alleles showing the fewest. The authors suggested that the approach could potentially be extended to other disease states and immunological phenotypes. In the study, approximately 160 TCR beta chains were listed as associated with cytomegalovirus. According to a later genetic analysis, donors in an Asian-associated ancestry cluster had fewer N-insertions in productive TCRs than the approximately 630-donor mean. Because the 87-base-pair reads could not distinguish some IMGT-functional V segments, including TRBV6-2 and TRBV6-3, those segments were excluded. A group of highly shared sequence variants was considered likely to be a technical artifact of the sequencing pipeline. The classifier was reported to diagnose cytomegalovirus status with high specificity and sensitivity in both the original and validation cohorts. A later analysis reported that several top co-occurrence clusters appeared linked to parvovirus B19, influenza, CMV and Epstein-Barr virus. A further reported finding was that TCR beta sequences accurately predicted the HLA-A and HLA-B alleles for most subjects in the first cohort. Most TCR sequences were observed very rarely across donors, whereas some public TCRs were present in many individuals.

The cohort comprised some 700 healthy bone marrow donors. At the time of sampling, every cohort member was nominally healthy, though immune exposures that went unrecorded were likely present. The donor was CMV seronegative and belonged to the group of 380 or so seronegative cohort members. A peripheral blood sample was collected from each donor, and TCR beta sequencing was performed on peripheral blood mononuclear cells. The Qiagen DNeasy Blood Extraction Kit was used to extract genomic DNA from the blood cell samples. CDR1 SEHNR and CDR2 FQNEAQ are derived from the germline V gene (reference sequence). Taken from cysteine to phenylalanine, the CDR3 has 13 residues. The read is trimmed to its CDR3 DNA, 39 bases read in frame from base 1. A distance of 10 bases separates the germline ends of V and J, which lose 4 bases and 4 bases respectively. The method behind the library was the immunoSEQ multiplex PCR assay. The multiplex PCR relied on a mix of 60 forward primers for TCR Vbeta segments and 13 reverse primers for TCR Jbeta segments. The CDR3 region of rearranged TCR beta genes was amplified from genomic DNA by a multiplex PCR assay. Amplified TCR beta libraries were sequenced as 87-base-pair reads on the Illumina HiSeq System. The published analysis was carried out like this. A later analysis tallied 75 million to 85 million unique TCR beta chains across the 666 repertoires, and around 12 million of those chains were shared by two or more donors. Raw reads were error-corrected and collapsed into unique sequences by a nearest-neighbor algorithm in which closely related sequences were merged to remove PCR and sequencing errors. CDR3 sequences were aligned to IMGT reference sequences to assign V, D and J gene segments. For a sequence to be retained, a match of at least six nucleotides was required to both a V gene segment and a J gene segment. Rearrangements were classified as productive when the CDR3 lacked stop codons and remained in frame with V and J, and all other rearrangements were classified as non-productive. Following IMGT convention, CDR3 was defined as the stretch from the second conserved V-encoded cysteine up to the conserved J-encoded phenylalanine. The earlier analysis of about 610 of the donors excluded sequences that lacked an unambiguous match to a single V gene segment. In an earlier analysis of a few hundred of the donors, V segments were called functional above 56.7% productive rearrangements and were called segregating when the between-donor standard deviation exceeded 5%. A statistical classification framework was developed to diagnose cytomegalovirus status using the catalog of TCR beta chain sequences. In a later analysis, V and J genes were assigned by comparing TCR nucleotide sequences against IMGT/GENE-DB human TR gene sequences. The TCRdist pipeline was used in a later analysis to assign CDR3 sequences and most-parsimonious VDJ recombination scenarios. In a later analysis, every TCR beta chain was defined by the combination of its CDR3 amino acid sequence and its V-gene family, and reads without a unique V-gene family were dropped. To address suspected cross-contamination and a sequencing artifact, a later analysis removed approximately 590 highly shared, low-generation-probability nucleotide sequences. In a later analysis, a clonal expansion index for each public chain was calculated from normalized within-repertoire ranks of inferred template counts. A later analysis computed generation probabilities with a VDJ recombination model fitted to out-of-frame rearrangements, and checked the results against IGoR. In a later analysis, TCR-TCR, TCR-HLA and TCR-CMV co-occurrence was scored with hypergeometric tests, and a repertoire-size bias correction was applied to TCR pairs. In a later analysis, false discovery rates were estimated by permuting HLA or CMV assignments 20 times. In a later analysis, co-occurring TCRs were grouped using DBSCAN, and TCRdist sequence similarity was added for clustering within HLA-allele-positive subsets. For co-occurrence clustering, repertoires with fewer than 30,000 or more than 120,000 public chains were excluded, along with five or six repertoires with anomalous nucleotide sharing. In TCRdb, the immuneACCESS table is reduced to in-frame sequences with V and J assigned. These tables do not hold every clone; where another copy was compared, an unresolved V gene accounts for under half, and the others remain unexplained. The V and J calls and clone size come from that table; D and trimming were worked out from the DNA. This sample lists about 98,000 clones; 69% were detected once. Jointly, the top ten make up 1.2% of the sample.

The receptor comes from a female donor in good health and CMV-seronegative. Sequenced sample: PBMCs. The rearrangement combines TRBV7-9 with TRBJ2-5, with an unclear D gene assignment. This receptor carries the CDR3 CASSSSRGETQYF. The base sequence is TGTGCCAGCAGCTCCAGTCGTGGAGAGACCCAGTACTTC. Where the CDR3 stops, the reference TRBV7-9 and TRBJ2-5 genes take over; the full variable domain is DTGVSQNPRHKITKRGQNVTFRCDPISEHNRLYWYRQTLGQGPEFLTYFQNEAQLEKSRLLSDRFSAERPKGSFSTLEIQRTEQGDSAMYLCASSSSRGETQYFGPGTRLLVL.